Given below is one TCR beta chain in context. This entry comes from a study of blood T cell repertoires in COVID-19. About the study: Samples came from the United States, Italy and Spain, spanning acute and convalescent COVID-19.

Germline CDR1 LGHNA, CDR2 YNFKEQ. The V end lost 1 base, the J end lost 2 bases, and 11 bases lay between the germline ends. The CDR3 contains 16 residues. Assay used: immunoSEQ multiplex PCR; TCRdb lists only in-frame clones, some missing. Of under 75,000 clones detected, around 87% appear once; the ten largest clones hold 11%. This TCR derives from a woman aged 18-29 years with acute or convalescent COVID-19. Sequenced sample: peripheral blood. J is TRBJ2-2 and V is TRBV4-2; tentative D call: TRBD2 (6 bases). CDR3 sequence (DNA): TGTGCCAGCAGCCAAGTCGGCGGACTAAACACCGGGGAGCTGTTTTTT. Protein: CASSQVGGLNTGELFF.